This is a list of T cell receptor beta chains from one sample in a study of T cells after posttransplantation cyclophosphamide. Sequencing used immunoSEQ multiplex PCR; TCRdb keeps in-frame clones, though not all of them. The sample has approximately 1,300 clones, about four fifths seen once. The sequences come from PBMCs, collected more than 220 days after allogeneic stem cell transplant with posttransplant cyclophosphamide. Receptors were obtained from a female patient in her 60s who received an allogeneic stem cell transplant from an unrelated donor, was CMV-positive, and had acute GVHD only. Some T cells may originate from the graft donor. Each CDR3 is given with its conserved first and last residue. Fields, in order: V gene, J gene, D gene, clone size, CDR3 DNA, CDR3 protein. A D gene is named only where the DNA matches it firmly. Clone size is given for some rows only: seen once, a few or many times, or a class if the clone is expanded.

>TRBV28|TRBJ2-5|-|once
TGTGCCAGCAGTTCTTGGCAGACCCAGTACTTC
CASSSWQTQYF
>TRBV30|TRBJ1-3|-|few
TGTGCCTGGAGTGTACCTGAGGTTTCGGACACCATATATTTT
CAWSVPEVSDTIYF
>TRBV7-7|TRBJ2-1|-|-
TGTGCCAGCAGCTTATATTCCAGGGGCAGCTCCTACAATGAGCAGTTCTTC
CASSLYSRGSSYNEQFF
>TRBV5-4|TRBJ2-5|TRBD1|-
TGTGCCAGCAGCAACCAGGGACAGCAGGAGACCCAGTACTTC
CASSNQGQQETQYF
>TRBV4-2|TRBJ2-1|-|-
TGTGCCAGCAGCCCAAGGGTACTAGGGAGCTCCTACAATGAGCAGTTCTTC
CASSPRVLGSSYNEQFF
>TRBV7-2|TRBJ1-2|-|-
TGTGCCAGCAGCGGGGCCCCGACAGCTAACTATGGCTACACCTTC
CASSGAPTANYGYTF
>TRBV5-1|TRBJ2-7|-|few
TGCGCCAGCAGCTTGGCGGCAGGGGGACTGTACGAGCAGTACTTC
CASSLAAGGLYEQYF
>TRBV29-1|TRBJ1-2|-|-
TGCAGCGGTTCCGTCGACAGATACTATGGCTACACCTTC
CSGSVDRYYGYTF
>TRBV7-2|TRBJ2-6|-|-
TGTGCCAGCAGCTTAGTCGCGGGGGCCAACGTCCTGACTTTC
CASSLVAGANVLTF
>TRBV6-1|TRBJ1-6|-|-
TGTGCCAGCAGTGAAATCCCTCGTTCACCCCTCCACTTT
CASSEIPRSPLHF
>TRBV19|TRBJ1-2|-|-
TGTGCCAGTTCGGTACTCAAAAACTATGGCTACACCTTC
CASSVLKNYGYTF
>TRBV6-1|TRBJ1-1|-|-
TGTGCCAGCAGTGCCCAACAGGGCGTGAACACTGAAGCTTTCTTT
CASSAQQGVNTEAFF
>TRBV6-5|TRBJ1-5|TRBD1|once
TGTGCCAGTACAGGACAGGGTCCCAATCAGCCCCAGCATTTT
CASTGQGPNQPQHF
>TRBV10-2|TRBJ1-3|-|once
TGCGCCAGCAGTGAGGGGGGCCAGGGGATATCTGGAAACACCATATATTTT
CASSEGGQGISGNTIYF
>TRBV27|TRBJ2-3|TRBD2|-
TGTGCCAGCAGTTTAGGCTTGGGGCGAGCGGGAGGCTCTAGCACAGATACGCAGTATTTT
CASSLGLGRAGGSSTDTQYF
>TRBV7-8|TRBJ1-1|-|-
TGTGCCAGCAGCCCCACCTGGGCCCTGAACACTGAAGCTTTCTTT
CASSPTWALNTEAFF
>TRBV9|TRBJ1-2|-|-
TGTGCCAGCAGCGAAGACCAGGGAGGCTATGGCTACACCTTC
CASSEDQGGYGYTF
>TRBV7-9|TRBJ2-2|-|once
TGTGCCAGCAGCCCAGGAGAGGGGGTTCTCGGGGAGCTGTTTTTT
CASSPGEGVLGELFF
>TRBV7-2|TRBJ2-1|-|-
TGTGCCAGCAGCTTAGCGGCAAGAGAGCAGTTCTTC
CASSLAAREQFF
>TRBV19|TRBJ1-3|-|-
TGTGCCAGTAGGGAACGAGGGGGTTCTGGAAACACCATATATTTT
CASRERGGSGNTIYF
>TRBV11-2|TRBJ2-7|TRBD2|-
TGTGCCAGCAGCTTCGCGGGGGGGGGAGCGGGCTCCTACGAGCAGTACTTC
CASSFAGGGAGSYEQYF
>TRBV5-6|TRBJ2-6|-|-
TGTGCCAGCAGCTTGGCAGGATCTGGGGCCAACGTCCTGACTTTC
CASSLAGSGANVLTF
>TRBV2|TRBJ1-4|TRBD1|-
TGTGCCAGCCAATCACGACAGGGCGGGGAAAAACTGTTTTTT
CASQSRQGGEKLFF
>TRBV4-2|TRBJ2-1|-|-
TGTGCCAGCAGCCAGCCCACAGTTAGCTCCTACAATGAGCAGTTCTTC
CASSQPTVSSYNEQFF
>TRBV6-6|TRBJ1-4|TRBD1|few
TGTGCCAGCAGTTTGGGACAGAAAAAACTGTTTTTT
CASSLGQKKLFF
>TRBV5-4|TRBJ1-1|-|few
TGTGCCAGCAGCGATACAGACAGAGAAGCTTTCTTT
CASSDTDREAFF
>TRBV18|TRBJ2-7|-|-
TGTGCCAGCTCCCTGAACGACAGGAACGAGCAGTACTTC
CASSLNDRNEQYF
>TRBV5-6|TRBJ1-6|TRBD1|-
TGTGCCAGCAGCCCAGGAACAGGGGTTAGAGGTTCACCCCTCCACTTT
CASSPGTGVRGSPLHF
>TRBV4-1|TRBJ2-7|TRBD2|once
TGCGCCAGCAGCCTGCGGGGGGCGTCAGGGCAGTACTTC
CASSLRGASGQYF